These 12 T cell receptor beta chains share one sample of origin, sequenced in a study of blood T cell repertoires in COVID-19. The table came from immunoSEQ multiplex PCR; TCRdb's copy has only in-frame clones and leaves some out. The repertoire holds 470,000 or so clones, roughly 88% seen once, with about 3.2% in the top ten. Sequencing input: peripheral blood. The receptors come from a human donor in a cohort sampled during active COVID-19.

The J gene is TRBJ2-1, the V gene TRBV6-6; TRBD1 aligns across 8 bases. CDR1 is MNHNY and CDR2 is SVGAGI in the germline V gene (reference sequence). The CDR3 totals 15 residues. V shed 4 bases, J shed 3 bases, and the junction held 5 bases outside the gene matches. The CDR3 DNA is TGTGCCAGCAGTTCCCAGGGGGCCCTCTACAATGAGCAGTTCTTC. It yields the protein CASSSQGALYNEQFF.

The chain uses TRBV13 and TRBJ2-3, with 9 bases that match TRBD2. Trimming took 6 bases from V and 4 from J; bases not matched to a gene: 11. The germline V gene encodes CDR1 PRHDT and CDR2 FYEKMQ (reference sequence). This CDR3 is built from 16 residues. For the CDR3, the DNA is TGTGCCAGCAGACGCCCCGGGACTAGCTTCCCAGATACGCAGTATTTT. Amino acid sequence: CASRRPGTSFPDTQYF.

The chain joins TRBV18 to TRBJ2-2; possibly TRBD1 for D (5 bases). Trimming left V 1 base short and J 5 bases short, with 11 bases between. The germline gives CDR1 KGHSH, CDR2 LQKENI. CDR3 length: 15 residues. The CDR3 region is CASSPRGQGTGELFF. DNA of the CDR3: TGTGCCAGCTCACCACGCGGTCAGGGTACCGGGGAGCTGTTTTTT.

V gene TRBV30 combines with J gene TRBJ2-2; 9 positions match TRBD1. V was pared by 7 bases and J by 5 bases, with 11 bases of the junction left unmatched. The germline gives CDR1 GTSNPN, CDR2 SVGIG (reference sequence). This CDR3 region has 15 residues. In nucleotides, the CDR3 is TGTGCCTCCCGACCAAGGACAGGGGATACCGGGGAGCTGTTTTTT. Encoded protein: CASRPRTGDTGELFF.

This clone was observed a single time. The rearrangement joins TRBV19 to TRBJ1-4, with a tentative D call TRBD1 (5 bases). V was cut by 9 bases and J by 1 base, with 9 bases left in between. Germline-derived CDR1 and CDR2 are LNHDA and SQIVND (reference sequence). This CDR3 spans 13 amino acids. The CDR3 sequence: CASRVLTNEKLFF. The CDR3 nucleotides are TGTGCCAGCAGGGTTTTAACTAATGAAAAACTGTTTTTT.

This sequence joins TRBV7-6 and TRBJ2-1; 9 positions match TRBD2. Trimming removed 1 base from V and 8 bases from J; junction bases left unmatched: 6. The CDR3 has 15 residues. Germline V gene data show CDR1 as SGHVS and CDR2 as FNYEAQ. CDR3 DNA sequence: TGTGCCAGCAGCTTAGGAGCGGGAGGAGTCGATGAGCAGTTCTTC. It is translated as CASSLGAGGVDEQFF.

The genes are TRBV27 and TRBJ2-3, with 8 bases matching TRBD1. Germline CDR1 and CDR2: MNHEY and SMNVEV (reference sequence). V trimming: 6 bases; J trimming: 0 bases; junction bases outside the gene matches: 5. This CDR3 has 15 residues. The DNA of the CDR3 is TGTGCCAGCAGAAAGACAGGGGTCAGCACAGATACGCAGTATTTT. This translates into CASRKTGVSTDTQYF.

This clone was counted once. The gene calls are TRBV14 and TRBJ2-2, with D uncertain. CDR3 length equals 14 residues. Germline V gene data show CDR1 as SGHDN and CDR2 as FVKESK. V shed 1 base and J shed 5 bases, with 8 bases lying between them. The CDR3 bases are TGTGCCAGCAGCCAAGTAGTGTCGACCGGGGAGCTGTTTTTT. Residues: CASSQVVSTGELFF.

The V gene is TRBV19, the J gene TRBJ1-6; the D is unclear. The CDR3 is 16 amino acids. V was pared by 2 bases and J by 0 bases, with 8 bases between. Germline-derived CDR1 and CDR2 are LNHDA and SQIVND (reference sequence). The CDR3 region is CASSITKNSYNSPLHF. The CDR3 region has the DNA TGTGCCAGTAGTATAACAAAGAACTCCTATAATTCACCCCTCCACTTT.

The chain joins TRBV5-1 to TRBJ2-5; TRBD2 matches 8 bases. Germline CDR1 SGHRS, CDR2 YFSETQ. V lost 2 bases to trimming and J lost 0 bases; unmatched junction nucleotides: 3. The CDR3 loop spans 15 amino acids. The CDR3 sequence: CASSFTSGYQETQYF. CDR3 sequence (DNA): TGCGCCAGCAGCTTTACTAGCGGATACCAAGAGACCCAGTACTTC.

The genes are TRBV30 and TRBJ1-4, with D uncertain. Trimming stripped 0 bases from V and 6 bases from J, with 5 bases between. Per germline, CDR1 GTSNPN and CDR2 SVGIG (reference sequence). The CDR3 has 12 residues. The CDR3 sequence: CAWSVSHEKLFF. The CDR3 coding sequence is TGTGCCTGGAGTGTAAGCCATGAAAAACTGTTTTTT.

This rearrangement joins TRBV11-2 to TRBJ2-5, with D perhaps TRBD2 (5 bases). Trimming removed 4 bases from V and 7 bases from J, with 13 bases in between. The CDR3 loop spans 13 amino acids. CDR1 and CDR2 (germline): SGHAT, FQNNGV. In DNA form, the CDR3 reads TGTGCCAGCAGCTCCGAGGGTCACGGGACCCAGTACTTC. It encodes CASSSEGHGTQYF.